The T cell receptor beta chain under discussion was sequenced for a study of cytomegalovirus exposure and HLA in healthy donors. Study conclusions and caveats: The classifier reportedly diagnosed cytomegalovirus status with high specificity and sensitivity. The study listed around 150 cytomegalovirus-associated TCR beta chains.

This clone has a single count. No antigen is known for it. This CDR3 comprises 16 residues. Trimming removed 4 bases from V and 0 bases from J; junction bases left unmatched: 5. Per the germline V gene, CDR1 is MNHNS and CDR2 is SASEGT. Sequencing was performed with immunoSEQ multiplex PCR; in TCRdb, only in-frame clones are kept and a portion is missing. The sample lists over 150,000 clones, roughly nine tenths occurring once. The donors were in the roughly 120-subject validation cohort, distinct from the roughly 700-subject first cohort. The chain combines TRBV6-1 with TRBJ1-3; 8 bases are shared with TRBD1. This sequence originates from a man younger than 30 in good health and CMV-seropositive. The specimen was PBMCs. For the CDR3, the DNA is TGTGCCAGCAGTGCTCGACAGGGGAGCTCTGGAAACACCATATATTTT. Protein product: CASSARQGSSGNTIYF.